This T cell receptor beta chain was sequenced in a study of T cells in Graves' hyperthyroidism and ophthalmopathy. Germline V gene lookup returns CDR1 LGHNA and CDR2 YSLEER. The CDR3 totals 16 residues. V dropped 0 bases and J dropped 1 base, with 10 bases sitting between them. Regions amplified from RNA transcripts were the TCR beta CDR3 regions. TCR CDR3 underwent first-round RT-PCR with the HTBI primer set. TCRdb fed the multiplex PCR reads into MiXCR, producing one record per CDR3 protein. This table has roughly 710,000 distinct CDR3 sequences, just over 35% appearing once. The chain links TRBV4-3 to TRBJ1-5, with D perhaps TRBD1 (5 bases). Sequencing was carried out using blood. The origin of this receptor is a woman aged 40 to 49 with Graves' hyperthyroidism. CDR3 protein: CASSQELGESNQPQHF. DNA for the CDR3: TGCGCCAGCAGCCAAGAACTAGGGGAAAGCAATCAGCCCCAGCATTTT.